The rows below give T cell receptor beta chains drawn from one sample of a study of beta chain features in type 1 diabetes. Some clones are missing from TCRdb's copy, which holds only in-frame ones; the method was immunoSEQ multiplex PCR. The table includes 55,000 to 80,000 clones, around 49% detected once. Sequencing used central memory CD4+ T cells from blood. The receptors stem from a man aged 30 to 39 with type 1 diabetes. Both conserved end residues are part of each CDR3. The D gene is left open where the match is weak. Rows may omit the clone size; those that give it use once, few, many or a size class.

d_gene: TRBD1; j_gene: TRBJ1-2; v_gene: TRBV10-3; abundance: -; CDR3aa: CAISSTGANGGYTF; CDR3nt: TGTGCCATCAGTTCGACAGGGGCGAACGGGGGCTACACCTTC
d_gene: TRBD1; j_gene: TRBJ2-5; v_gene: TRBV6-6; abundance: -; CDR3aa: CASSDRVAQETQYF; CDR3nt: TGTGCCAGCAGTGACAGGGTTGCACAAGAGACCCAGTACTTC
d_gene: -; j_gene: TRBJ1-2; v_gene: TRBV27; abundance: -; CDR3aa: CASSYALPFRGLRNYGYTF; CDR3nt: TGTGCCAGCAGTTACGCCTTACCCTTTCGCGGGTTAAGGAACTATGGCTACACCTTC
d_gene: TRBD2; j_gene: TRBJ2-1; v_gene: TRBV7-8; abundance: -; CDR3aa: CASSMTSGGSKNEQFF; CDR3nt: TGTGCCAGCAGCATGACTAGCGGGGGATCTAAGAATGAGCAGTTCTTC
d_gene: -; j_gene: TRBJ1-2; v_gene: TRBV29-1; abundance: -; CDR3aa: CSADGEGGPANYGYTF; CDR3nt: TGCAGCGCCGACGGGGAGGGAGGACCCGCTAACTATGGCTACACCTTC
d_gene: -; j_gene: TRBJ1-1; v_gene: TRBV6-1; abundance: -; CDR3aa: CASNREQNTEAFF; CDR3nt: TGTGCCAGCAACAGGGAGCAGAACACTGAAGCTTTCTTT
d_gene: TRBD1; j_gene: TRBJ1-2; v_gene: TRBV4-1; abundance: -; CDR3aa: CASSRDQGAYGYTF; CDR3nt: TGCGCCAGCAGCCGAGATCAGGGGGCCTATGGCTACACCTTC
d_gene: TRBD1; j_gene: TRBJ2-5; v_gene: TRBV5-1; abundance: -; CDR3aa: CASSLAGDSETQYF; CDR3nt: TGCGCCAGCAGCTTGGCCGGGGACAGCGAGACCCAGTACTTC
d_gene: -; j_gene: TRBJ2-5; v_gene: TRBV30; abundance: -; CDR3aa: CAWSVFTRGPQETQYF; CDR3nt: TGTGCCTGGAGTGTATTTACGCGGGGGCCCCAAGAGACCCAGTACTTC
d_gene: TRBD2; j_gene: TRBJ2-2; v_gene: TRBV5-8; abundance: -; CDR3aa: CASSSGLARGELFF; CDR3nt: TGTGCCAGCAGCTCTGGACTAGCGAGGGGGGAGCTGTTTTTT
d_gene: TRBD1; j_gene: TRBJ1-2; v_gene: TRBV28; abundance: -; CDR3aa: CASSPDRDGYTF; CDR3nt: TGTGCCAGCAGTCCCGACAGGGACGGCTACACCTTC
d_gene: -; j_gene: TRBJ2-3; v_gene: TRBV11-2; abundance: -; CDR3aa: CASSFRGASTDTQYF; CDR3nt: TGTGCCAGCAGCTTCCGCGGAGCTAGCACAGATACGCAGTATTTT
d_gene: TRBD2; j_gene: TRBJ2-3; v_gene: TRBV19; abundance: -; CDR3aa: CASSRASGSRTDTQYF; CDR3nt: TGTGCCAGTAGTCGGGCTAGCGGGTCTCGCACAGATACGCAGTATTTT
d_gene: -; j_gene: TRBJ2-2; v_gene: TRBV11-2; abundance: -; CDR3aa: CASTAGTRNTGELFF; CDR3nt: TGTGCCAGCACCGCAGGGACAAGGAACACCGGGGAGCTGTTTTTT
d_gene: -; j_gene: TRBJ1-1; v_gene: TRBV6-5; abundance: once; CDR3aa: CASSYGAGEAFF; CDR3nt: TGTGCCAGCAGTTACGGCGCAGGTGAAGCTTTCTTT
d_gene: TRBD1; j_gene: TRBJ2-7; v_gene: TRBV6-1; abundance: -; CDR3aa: CASTQTGHTYEQYF; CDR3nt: TGTGCCAGCACCCAGACAGGGCACACCTACGAGCAGTACTTC
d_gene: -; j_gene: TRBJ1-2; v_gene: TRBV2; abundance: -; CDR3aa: CASSGGRDHGYTF; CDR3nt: TGTGCCAGCAGTGGGGGGAGGGACCATGGCTACACCTTC
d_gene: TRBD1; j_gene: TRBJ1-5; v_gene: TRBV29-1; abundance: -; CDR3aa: CSVTTGGRDQPQHF; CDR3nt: TGCAGCGTTACAACAGGGGGGAGGGATCAGCCCCAGCATTTT
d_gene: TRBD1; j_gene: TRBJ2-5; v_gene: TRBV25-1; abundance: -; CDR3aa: CASSLGQGQETQYF; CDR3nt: TGTGCCAGCAGCCTAGGACAGGGGCAAGAGACCCAGTACTTC
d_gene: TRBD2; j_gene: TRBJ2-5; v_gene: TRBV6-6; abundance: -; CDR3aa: CASSYQAGEGLETQYF; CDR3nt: TGTGCCAGCAGTTACCAAGCGGGAGAAGGGTTGGAGACCCAGTACTTC
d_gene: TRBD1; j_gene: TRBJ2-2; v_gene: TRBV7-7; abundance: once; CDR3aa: CASRYHRTGNLPGELFF; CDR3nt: TGTGCTAGCAGGTACCACCGGACAGGGAACCTTCCCGGGGAGCTGTTTTTT
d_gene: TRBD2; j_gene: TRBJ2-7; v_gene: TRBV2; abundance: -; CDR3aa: CASRTGLAASYEQYF; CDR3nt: TGTGCCAGCAGAACTGGACTAGCGGCCAGCTACGAGCAGTACTTC
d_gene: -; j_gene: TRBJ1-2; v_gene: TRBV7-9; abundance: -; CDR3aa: CASSQSVAGMGYTF; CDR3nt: TGTGCCAGCAGCCAATCAGTCGCAGGGATGGGCTACACCTTC
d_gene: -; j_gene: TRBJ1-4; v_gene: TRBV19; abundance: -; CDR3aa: CASSMWQGGEKLFF; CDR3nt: TGTGCCAGTAGTATGTGGCAGGGCGGCGAAAAACTGTTTTTT
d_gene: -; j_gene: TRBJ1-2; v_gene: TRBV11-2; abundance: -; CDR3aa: CASSLDSTYGYTF; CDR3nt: TGTGCCAGCAGCTTGGACAGTACCTATGGCTACACCTTC
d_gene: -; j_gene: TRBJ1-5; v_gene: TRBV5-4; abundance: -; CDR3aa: CASSSGQPQHF; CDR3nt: TGTGCCAGCAGCTCGGGGCAGCCCCAGCATTTT
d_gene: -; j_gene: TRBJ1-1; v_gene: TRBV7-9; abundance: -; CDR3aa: CASSLTAVGAFF; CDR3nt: TGTGCCAGCAGCTTAACAGCAGTTGGAGCTTTCTTT
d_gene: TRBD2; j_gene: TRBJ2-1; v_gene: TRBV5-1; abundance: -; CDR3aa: CASSLDPGLASYNEQFF; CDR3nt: TGCGCCAGCAGCCTGGACCCGGGACTAGCGAGCTACAATGAGCAGTTCTTC
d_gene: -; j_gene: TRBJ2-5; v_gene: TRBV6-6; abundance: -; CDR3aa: CASSYRDSRETQYF; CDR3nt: TGTGCCAGCAGTTACCGGGACTCCCGAGAGACCCAGTACTTC
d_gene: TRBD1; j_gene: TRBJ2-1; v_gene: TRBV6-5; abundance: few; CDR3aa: CASSRDRGGNEQFF; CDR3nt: TGTGCCAGCAGTCGGGACAGGGGCGGCAATGAGCAGTTCTTC
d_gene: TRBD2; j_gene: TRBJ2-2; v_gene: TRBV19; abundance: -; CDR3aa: CASSPRLAGRNTGELFF; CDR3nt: TGTGCCAGTAGTCCCCGACTAGCGGGCCGGAACACCGGGGAGCTGTTTTTT
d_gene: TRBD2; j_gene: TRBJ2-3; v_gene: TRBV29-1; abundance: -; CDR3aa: CSVGWTSGRADTQYF; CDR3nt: TGCAGCGTTGGGTGGACTAGCGGGAGGGCAGATACGCAGTATTTT
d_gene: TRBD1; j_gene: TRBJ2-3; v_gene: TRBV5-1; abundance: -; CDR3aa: CASRPGTDATQYF; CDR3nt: TGCGCCAGCAGGCCGGGGACAGATGCGACGCAGTATTTT
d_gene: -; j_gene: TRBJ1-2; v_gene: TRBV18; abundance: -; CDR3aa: CASSRDQGTLGGYTF; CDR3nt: TGTGCCAGCTCAAGAGATCAGGGGACCCTCGGTGGCTACACCTTC
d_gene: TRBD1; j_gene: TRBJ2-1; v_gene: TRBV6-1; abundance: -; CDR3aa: CASSSSWTGYNEQFF; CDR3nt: TGTGCCAGCAGCTCCTCGTGGACAGGTTACAATGAGCAGTTCTTC
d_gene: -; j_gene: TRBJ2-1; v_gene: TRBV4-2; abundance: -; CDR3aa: CASSQERSRFKQFF; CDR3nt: TGTGCCAGCAGCCAAGAGAGATCTAGGTTCAAGCAGTTCTTC
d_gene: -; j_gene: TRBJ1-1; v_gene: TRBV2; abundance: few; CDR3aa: CASSEGGHRIEAFF; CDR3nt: TGTGCCAGCAGTGAAGGCGGACACCGAATTGAAGCTTTCTTT
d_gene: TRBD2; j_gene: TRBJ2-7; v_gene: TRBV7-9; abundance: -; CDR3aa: CASSLAGGTEQYF; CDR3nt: TGTGCCAGCAGCTTAGCGGGAGGGACCGAGCAGTACTTC
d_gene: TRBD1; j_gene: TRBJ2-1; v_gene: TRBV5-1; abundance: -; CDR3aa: CASRAGTGFYNEQFF; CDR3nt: TGCGCCAGCAGAGCCGGGACAGGGTTTTACAATGAGCAGTTCTTC
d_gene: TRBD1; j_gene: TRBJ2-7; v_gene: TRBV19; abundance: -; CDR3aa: CASSDTGTGVVEQYF; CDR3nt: TGTGCCAGTAGTGATACAGGGACAGGGGTGGTCGAGCAGTACTTC
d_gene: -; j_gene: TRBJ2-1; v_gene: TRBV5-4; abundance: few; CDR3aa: CAISQWEDEQFF; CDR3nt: TGTGCCATATCACAGTGGGAGGATGAGCAGTTCTTC
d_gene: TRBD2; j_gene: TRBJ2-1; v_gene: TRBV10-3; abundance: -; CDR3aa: CAREGLAGVYNEQFF; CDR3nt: TGTGCCAGAGAGGGGCTAGCGGGAGTCTACAATGAGCAGTTCTTC
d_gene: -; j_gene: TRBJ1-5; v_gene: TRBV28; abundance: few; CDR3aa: CASSPPPGGRSNQPQHF; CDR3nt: TGTGCCAGCAGTCCTCCCCCGGGGGGTCGGAGCAATCAGCCCCAGCATTTT
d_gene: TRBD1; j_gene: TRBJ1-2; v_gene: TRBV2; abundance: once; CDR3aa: CASRGTGKTAYGYTF; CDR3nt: TGTGCCAGCAGGGGGACAGGCAAAACGGCCTATGGCTACACCTTC